This T cell receptor (beta chain) was sequenced during a study of T cells in Graves' hyperthyroidism and ophthalmopathy. RNA transcripts gave rise to amplified TCR beta CDR3 regions. When the TCR CDR3 underwent first-round RT-PCR, the HTBI primer set was used. TCRdb ran MiXCR on the multiplex PCR reads and lists one entry per CDR3 protein. This table has approximately 300,000 distinct CDR3 sequences, about a sixth appearing once. Trimming removed 5 bases from V and 7 bases from J; junction bases left unmatched: 10. The CDR3 extends over 13 amino acids. The germline gives CDR1 DFQATT, CDR2 SNEGSKA (reference sequence). Findings and caveats of the study: Most clonotypes expanded in the thyroid (above 0.001) were also present in blood.

This clonotype was counted ten times or more. Its matching antigen is unknown. Specimen: blood. This TCR came from a woman aged 55-69 years with Graves' ophthalmopathy. V is TRBV20-1 and J is TRBJ1-2, with TRBD1 identical over 7 bases. This CDR3 reads CSAEGARGSGYTF. DNA for the CDR3: TGCAGTGCTGAGGGGGCCCGGGGAAGTGGCTACACCTTC.